These 18 T cell receptor beta chains originate from one sample sequenced in a study of T cell changes during pregnancy in multiple sclerosis. Sequencing used immunoSEQ multiplex PCR; TCRdb keeps in-frame clones, though not all of them. The sample contains about 60,000 clones, 92% of which appear only once. This sample comprised peripheral blood, obtained in the first trimester of pregnancy. These receptors all stem from a female donor with multiple sclerosis, enrolled in a pregnancy study.

Concerning this clone itself: The sample has other DNA sequences that encode this CDR3 too. The V and J genes are TRBV9 and TRBJ2-5; weak D call: TRBD2 (6 bases). The CDR3 length is 14 residues. V lost 0 bases and J 4 bases, leaving 10 bases between the germline ends. Germline V gene data show CDR1 as SGDLS and CDR2 as YYNGEE. Here the CDR3 DNA reads TGTGCCAGCAGCGTAGGGCAGGGAGGAGAGACCCAGTACTTC. This sequence encodes CASSVGQGGETQYF.

The chain links TRBV5-8 to TRBJ1-4; 7 nucleotides match TRBD1. Germline values: CDR1 SGHTS, CDR2 YDEGEE. Trimming took 7 bases from V and 8 from J; bases not matched to a gene: 11. This CDR3 spans 14 amino acids. The CDR3 spells CASDRGGAREKLFF. The CDR3 coding sequence is TGTGCCAGCGATAGAGGGGGCGCACGGGAAAAACTGTTTTTT. Full variable domain (missing parts from reference TRBV5-8 and TRBJ1-4): EAGVTQSPTHLIKTRGQQATLRCSPISGHTSVYWYQQALGLGLQFLLWYDEGEERNRGNFPPRFSGRQFPNYSSELNVNALELEDSALYLCASDRGGAREKLFFGSGTQLSVL.

V gene TRBV4-1 combines with J gene TRBJ2-2, with unresolved D. CDR3 length: 16 residues. Trimming pared 6 bases from V and 5 bases from J, leaving 19 bases between. Looked up from germline, CDR1 is MGHRA and CDR2 is YSYEKL. DNA of the CDR3: TGCGCCAGCAGAGACATGCTGACCATGAAAACCGGGGAGCTGTTTTTT. This gives the protein CASRDMLTMKTGELFF.

The chain carries TRBV5-5 and TRBJ1-1; D ambiguous. The V gene lost 1 base and the J gene lost 3 bases, with 16 bases spanning the gap. The CDR3 loop spans 16 amino acids. The germline CDR1 and CDR2 sequences are SGHKS and YYEKEE (reference sequence). The CDR3 DNA is TGTGCCAGCAGCTTGTCCCCACTTGCGCCCTACACTGAAGCTTTCTTT. Protein sequence: CASSLSPLAPYTEAFF.

This clone was detected once. V and J are TRBV5-6 and TRBJ1-2, with a possible D match to TRBD1 (5 bases). Per germline, CDR1 SGHDT and CDR2 YYEEEE. This CDR3 is built from 13 residues. Trimming removed 2 bases at V and 3 bases at J, with 8 bases between. DNA of the CDR3: TGTGCCAGCAGCTTAGGCAGGGACTATGGCTACACCTTC. Encoded protein: CASSLGRDYGYTF.

The rearrangement links TRBV9 to TRBJ2-4; 13 positions agree with TRBD2. CDR1 and CDR2 from the germline V gene are SGDLS and YYNGEE. The ends lost 2 bases at V and 12 bases at J; junction bases unmatched: 11. The CDR3 consists of 16 residues. The CDR3 DNA sequence: TGTGCCAGCAGCGTCAGTGGATCGGGACTAGCGGGGAGTCAGTACTTC. Encoded protein: CASSVSGSGLAGSQYF.

The chain is built from TRBV18 and TRBJ2-3; D might be TRBD1 (5 bases). CDR1 and CDR2 (germline): KGHSH, LQKENI. This CDR3 contains 15 residues. V was shortened by 3 bases and J by 6 bases, with 16 bases between the two germline ends. CDR3 DNA sequence: TGTGCCAGCTCACCCCGTGGGCAGCAGGGCGATACGCAGTATTTT. This sequence encodes CASSPRGQQGDTQYF. The full variable domain, in which reference TRBV18 and TRBJ2-3 provide the parts outside the CDR3, is NAGVMQNPRHLVRRRGQEARLRCSPMKGHSHVYWYRQLPEEGLKFMVYLQKENIIDESGMPKERFSAEFPKEGPSILRIQQVVRGDSAAYFCASSPRGQQGDTQYFGPGTRLTVL.

The chain is built from TRBV27 and TRBJ2-7, with a weak D call TRBD2 (6 bases). Between the trimmed V and J ends, which lost 3 bases and 5 bases, there was a span of 20 bases. Germline CDR1 and CDR2: MNHEY and SMNVEV (reference sequence). The CDR3 is 16 amino acids. CDR3 residues: CASSLRSGGIFHEQYF. The CDR3 DNA is TGTGCCAGCAGTTTGAGGTCCGGGGGAATCTTCCACGAGCAGTACTTC.

This clone was seen a few times. The gene calls are TRBV5-6 and TRBJ1-4; TRBD1 matches at 8 bases. V was pared by 6 bases and J by 8 bases, with 12 bases of the junction left unmatched. This CDR3 spans 15 amino acids. Germline V lookup: CDR1 SGHDT, CDR2 YYEEEE. The CDR3 sequence: CASTTRRGRREKLFF. The CDR3 DNA follows: TGTGCCAGCACCACTCGCAGGGGGCGAAGGGAAAAACTGTTTTTT. Using reference TRBV5-6 and TRBJ1-4 for the parts outside the CDR3, the full variable domain is DAGVTQSPTHLIKTRGQQVTLRCSPKSGHDTVSWYQQALGQGPQFIFQYYEEEERQRGNFPDRFSGHQFPNYSSELNVNALLLGDSALYLCASTTRRGRREKLFFGSGTQLSVL.

The genes are TRBV4-1 and TRBJ1-3; 12 nucleotides agree with TRBD1. The V gene end was trimmed by 0 bases and the J gene end by 2 bases; junction bases not matched to a gene: 5. Germline V gene lookup returns CDR1 MGHRA and CDR2 YSYEKL. The CDR3 covers 18 residues. CDR3 amino acids: CASSQDKWDRGPGNTIYF. CDR3 DNA: TGCGCCAGCAGCCAAGATAAATGGGACAGGGGGCCTGGAAACACCATATATTTT.

This chain links TRBV6-5 with TRBJ2-1; 7 nucleotides agree with TRBD2. Germline V CDR1 and CDR2: MNHEY, SVGAGI. CDR3 size: 14 residues. After removal of 7 bases from V and 9 bases from J, the junction contained 12 bases not matched to a gene. This chain's CDR3 is CASTSLGGRGEQFF. The DNA for the CDR3 is TGTGCCAGCACCTCGCTTGGAGGGAGGGGTGAGCAGTTCTTC.

This sequence joins TRBV4-3 and TRBJ1-1; D gene ambiguous. Germline CDR1 LGHNA, CDR2 YSLEER. This CDR3 region has 13 residues. V lost 4 bases, J lost 4 bases, and 10 bases lay in between. For the CDR3, the DNA is TGCGCCAGCAGCCCCGGAAGAGGCACTGAAGCTTTCTTT. Encoded protein: CASSPGRGTEAFF.

This clone has a handful of counts. The rearrangement links TRBV18 to TRBJ1-1, with D possibly being TRBD1 (6 bases). This CDR3 is 13 amino acids long. In germline, CDR1 is KGHSH, CDR2 LQKENI. V dropped 3 bases and J dropped 6 bases, with 11 bases sitting between them. The CDR3 DNA sequence: TGTGCCAGCTCACCCAGGGGTTACCCTGAAGCTTTCTTT. It codes for CASSPRGYPEAFF.

The chain is built from TRBV5-1 and TRBJ2-7, with a weak D call TRBD1 (5 bases). Germline V gene sequence: CDR1 SGHRS, CDR2 YFSETQ. V lost 4 bases and J lost 4, with 15 bases in between. CDR3 length: 14 amino acids. CDR3 nucleotides: TGCGCCAGCAGCGGTTCGACAGACCTGTACGAGCAGTACTTC. It codes for CASSGSTDLYEQYF.

The gene calls are TRBV19 and TRBJ2-1; 7 nucleotides match TRBD1. Germline values: CDR1 LNHDA, CDR2 SQIVND (reference sequence). Losses at the gene ends were 7 bases for V and 4 bases for J; bases not matched to a gene: 10. CDR3 size: 15 residues. CDR3 residues: CASIGWAQGYNEQFF. The CDR3 nucleotides are TGTGCCAGTATTGGATGGGCACAGGGGTACAATGAGCAGTTCTTC.

Regarding this clone: At the DNA level, this CDR3 is encoded by other sequences in the same sample as well. The chain joins TRBV29-1 to TRBJ1-1; D remains unclear. Trimming removed 0 bases at V and 3 bases at J, with 2 bases between. The germline V gene encodes CDR1 SQVTM and CDR2 ANQGSEA. This CDR3 is 11 amino acids long. The CDR3 bases are TGCAGCGTTGAAGACGACACTGAAGCTTTCTTT. This translates into CSVEDDTEAFF. Together with reference TRBV29-1 and TRBJ1-1, the CDR3 gives the full variable domain: SAVISQKPSRDICQRGTSLTIQCQVDSQVTMMFWYRQQPGQSLTLIATANQGSEATYESGFVIDKFPISRPNLTFSTLTVSNMSPEDSSIYLCSVEDDTEAFFGQGTRLTVV.

The rearrangement links TRBV5-6 to TRBJ1-5; D is ambiguous. The V and J ends lost 6 bases and 0 bases respectively, with 16 bases between them. The length of the CDR3 is 16 residues. Germline assignment: CDR1 SGHDT and CDR2 YYEEEE. The CDR3 nucleotides are TGTGCCAGCACCCTCGGGGAGGGATATAGCAATCAGCCCCAGCATTTT. Amino acids: CASTLGEGYSNQPQHF.

The rearrangement links TRBV11-3 to TRBJ1-1; D perhaps matches TRBD1 (6 bases). This CDR3 contains 13 residues. The germline V and J ends were trimmed by 3 bases and 4 bases, with 9 bases remaining between them. The germline gives CDR1 SGHNT, CDR2 YENEEA. CDR3 in amino acids: CASSFRGGTEAFF. The CDR3, as DNA: TGTGCCAGCAGCTTTAGGGGGGGCACTGAAGCTTTCTTT.